The T cell receptor beta chain described here comes from a study of tumor-infiltrating lymphocytes in primary liver carcinoma. For the study at large: There were tumors of stage T1-T3 N0M0, each 4.2 to 10 cm across.

Comments on this clonotype: Its antigen is not known. The germline gene is not matched at one end of the junction; a read error may be the cause.

The study, taken as a whole, reports: Tumor-adjacent and tumor-blood pairs showed less overlap than tumor region pairs.

Germline values: CDR1 ENHRY, CDR2 SYGVKD. This CDR3 is built from 15 residues. Researchers generated TCR beta cDNA from about 530 ng of total RNA, relying on a constant-region primer. A slightly modified ARM-PCR protocol with three nested multiplex PCR rounds produced these TCR beta libraries. TRBV1-TRBV30 forward primers paired with a C-beta reverse primer were used in the first two PCR rounds, which ran approximately 11 cycles each. TCRdb redid the calling of the multiplex PCR reads with MiXCR, one entry per CDR3 protein. The table records more than 85,000 distinct CDR3 sequences, approximately 80% of them present only once. The study co-extracted DNA and RNA from around 20-30 mg of unsorted bulk tissue.

The sequencing input was liver tumor tissue from sampling region 3. The subset was: tumor region T3, left-lateral pole. The genes are TRBV10-3 and TRBJ1-4; 7 nucleotides match TRBD1. The receptor comes from a man aged 35-49 years with primary liver carcinoma and hepatitis B virus infection. CDR3 protein: CAISERGRGDEKLSF. The CDR3 region has the DNA TGTGCCATCAGTGAGAGGGGGCGCGGGGATGAAAAACTGTCTTTT.